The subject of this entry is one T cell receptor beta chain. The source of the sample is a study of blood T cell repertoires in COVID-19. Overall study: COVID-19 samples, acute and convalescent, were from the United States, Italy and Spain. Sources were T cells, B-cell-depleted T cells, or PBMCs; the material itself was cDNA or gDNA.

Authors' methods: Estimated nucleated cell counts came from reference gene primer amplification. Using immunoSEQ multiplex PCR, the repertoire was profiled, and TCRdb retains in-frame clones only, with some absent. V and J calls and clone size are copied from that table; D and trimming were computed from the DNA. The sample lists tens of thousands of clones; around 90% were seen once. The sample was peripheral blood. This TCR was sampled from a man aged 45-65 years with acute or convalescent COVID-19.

The chain's CDR3 is CASSLMSGLAGGPQETQYF. In DNA, the CDR3 is TGTGCCAGCAGCTTAATGTCCGGACTAGCGGGAGGGCCGCAAGAGACCCAGTACTTC. V usage is TRBV11-3 and J usage is TRBJ2-5; TRBD2 agrees at 15 bases. CDR1 is SGHNT and CDR2 is YENEEA in the germline V gene. The CDR3 runs 19 residues. V gave up 2 bases and J gave up 2 bases; unmatched junction bases: 9.